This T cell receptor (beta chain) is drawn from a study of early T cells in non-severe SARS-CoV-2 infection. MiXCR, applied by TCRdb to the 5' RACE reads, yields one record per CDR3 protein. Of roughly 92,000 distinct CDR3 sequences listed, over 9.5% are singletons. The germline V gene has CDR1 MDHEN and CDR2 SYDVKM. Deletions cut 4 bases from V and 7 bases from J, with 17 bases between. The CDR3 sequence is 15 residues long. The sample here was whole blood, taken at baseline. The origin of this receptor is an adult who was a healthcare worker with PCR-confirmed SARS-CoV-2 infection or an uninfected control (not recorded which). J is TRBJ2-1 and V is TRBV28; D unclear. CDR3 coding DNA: TGTGCCAGCAGTTCTGGAGTTGGCCCGAATAATGAGCAGTTCTTC. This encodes CASSSGVGPNNEQFF.